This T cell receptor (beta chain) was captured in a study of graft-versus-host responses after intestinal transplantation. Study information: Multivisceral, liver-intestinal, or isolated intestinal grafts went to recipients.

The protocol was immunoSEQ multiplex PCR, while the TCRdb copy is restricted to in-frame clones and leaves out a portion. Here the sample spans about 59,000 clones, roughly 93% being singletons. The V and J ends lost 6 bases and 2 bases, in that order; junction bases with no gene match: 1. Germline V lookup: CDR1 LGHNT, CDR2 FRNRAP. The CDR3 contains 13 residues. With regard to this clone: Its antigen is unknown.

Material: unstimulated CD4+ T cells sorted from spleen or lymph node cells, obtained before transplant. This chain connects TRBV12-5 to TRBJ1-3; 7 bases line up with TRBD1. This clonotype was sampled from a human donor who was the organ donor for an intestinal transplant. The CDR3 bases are TGTGCTAGTGGACAGGGGCCTGGAAACACCATATATTTT. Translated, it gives CASGQGPGNTIYF.